Presented here are 21 T cell receptor beta chains from one specimen sequenced in a study of blood T cell repertoires in COVID-19. Libraries were prepared by immunoSEQ multiplex PCR; TCRdb keeps only in-frame clonotypes and omits some of them. The sample carries around 100,000 clones, approximately 89% recorded once. The sample was peripheral blood. Receptors originate from a woman of 80 years or more in a cohort sampled during active COVID-19.

The chain carries TRBV7-2 and TRBJ2-2, with a weak D call TRBD2 (5 bases). The CDR3 consists of 13 residues. Germline CDR1 SGHTA, CDR2 FQGNSA. With 5 bases removed from V and 1 base from J, the gap between germline ends came to 5 bases. The CDR3 DNA reads TGTGCCAGCAGCGGGAGGAACACCGGGGAGCTGTTTTTT. It is translated as CASSGRNTGELFF.

The rearrangement joins TRBV25-1 to TRBJ2-1; 8 nucleotides agree with TRBD1. The V gene's germline CDR1 is MGHDK and CDR2 SYGVNS. The CDR3 is 13 amino acids. Losses at the gene ends were 7 bases for V and 8 bases for J; bases not matched to a gene: 7. The CDR3 DNA follows: TGTGCCAGCAACTTTTACAGGGGGGATGAGCAGTTCTTC. Protein: CASNFYRGDEQFF.

In this sample, this clone turned up once. The chain's CDR3 is CASSLEVTGTSGGKTQYF. The CDR3 coding sequence is TGTGCCAGCAGCTTAGAGGTCACCGGGACTAGCGGGGGAAAGACCCAGTACTTC. V gene TRBV7-2 combines with J gene TRBJ2-5, with 14 bases identical to TRBD2. This CDR3 region has 18 residues. V shed 1 base and J 6 bases; nucleotides not matched to a gene: 10. In germline, CDR1 is SGHTA, CDR2 FQGNSA.

This clone was recorded once. J is TRBJ2-7 and V is TRBV30; TRBD2 matches at 9 bases. Germline V gives CDR1 GTSNPN, CDR2 SVGIG (reference sequence). The CDR3 runs 13 residues. After removal of 7 bases from V and 2 bases from J, the junction contained 6 bases not matched to a gene. This chain's CDR3 is CASSGGGAYEQYF. For the CDR3, the DNA is TGTGCCTCCTCGGGCGGGGGGGCCTACGAGCAGTACTTC. Drawing the rest from reference TRBV30 and TRBJ2-7, the complete variable domain is SQTIHQWPATLVQPVGSPLSLECTVEGTSNPNLYWYRQAAGRGLQLLFYSVGIGQISSEVPQNLSASRPQDRQFILSSKKLLLSDSGFYLCASSGGGAYEQYFGPGTRLTVT.

The gene calls are TRBV19 and TRBJ2-3, with 13 nucleotides matching TRBD2. This CDR3 spans 18 amino acids. Germline V gene data show CDR1 as LNHDA and CDR2 as SQIVND (reference sequence). Trimming at V came to 5 bases and at J to 0 bases, leaving 8 bases not matched to a gene. CDR3 amino acids: CASSLPGLAGLSTDTQYF. The CDR3 nucleotides are TGTGCCAGTAGTCTGCCGGGACTAGCGGGACTTAGCACAGATACGCAGTATTTT.

The V call is TRBV5-1, the J call TRBJ2-1; 12 bases fit TRBD2. The CDR3 totals 15 residues. The V and J ends lost 4 bases and 8 bases, in that order; junction bases with no gene match: 7. Germline CDR1 SGHRS, CDR2 YFSETQ. The CDR3 DNA reads TGCGCCAGCAGCCCTCCTAGCGGGAGGGCCTATGAGCAGTTCTTC. This encodes CASSPPSGRAYEQFF.

The V call is TRBV29-1, the J call TRBJ1-1, with a possible D match to TRBD1 (6 bases). The length of the CDR3 is 12 residues. V was shortened by 6 bases and J by 3 bases, with 11 bases between the two germline ends. CDR1 is SQVTM and CDR2 is ANQGSEA in the germline V gene. Here the CDR3 reads CSVRDTYTEAFF. In DNA, the CDR3 is TGCAGCGTCCGGGACACTTACACTGAAGCTTTCTTT.

The chain has TRBV5-1 and TRBJ2-2; 10 nucleotides agree with TRBD2. Germline trimming cut 4 bases from V and 1 base from J; bases unmatched to any gene: 4. The length of the CDR3 is 16 residues. Germline assignment: CDR1 SGHRS and CDR2 YFSETQ. The DNA of the CDR3 is TGCGCCAGCAGCCCGGCTAGCGGGGGGAACACCGGGGAGCTGTTTTTT. It is translated as CASSPASGGNTGELFF.

This rearrangement joins TRBV29-1 to TRBJ2-3, with 8 bases that match TRBD2. Germline CDR1 is SQVTM and CDR2 is ANQGSEA. Trimming at V came to 2 bases and at J to 3 bases, leaving 7 bases not matched to a gene. The CDR3 loop spans 15 amino acids. The CDR3 region has the DNA TGCAGCGTTGAATCAGTCGGGGGGGGAACAGATACGCAGTATTTT. This gives the protein CSVESVGGGTDTQYF.

The chain couples TRBV5-8 to TRBJ2-4; a weak D match, TRBD1 (6 bases). The CDR3 spans 15 residues. The V end lost 2 bases, the J end lost 0 bases, and 9 bases lay between the germline ends. The germline gives CDR1 SGHTS, CDR2 YDEGEE. In DNA, the CDR3 is TGTGCCAGCAGCTTCGACAGGATAGCCAAAAACATTCAGTACTTC. Translating gives CASSFDRIAKNIQYF.

This rearrangement joins TRBV3-1 (or the pseudogene TRBV3-2) to TRBJ1-6; TRBD1 agrees at 11 bases. The CDR3 loop spans 14 amino acids. The germline V gene encodes CDR1 LGHDT and CDR2 YNNKEL (reference sequence). Trimming cost V 4 bases and J 10 bases; bases outside gene matches: 3. The DNA for the CDR3 is TGTGCCAGCAGCCTGGGACAGGGGGGCTCACCCCTCCACTTT. Translation: CASSLGQGGSPLHF.

This chain connects TRBV21-1 to TRBJ2-7; whether TRBD1, the table's D call, matches the DNA was not checked. TRBV21-1 is classified as a pseudogene. The CDR3 has 19 amino acids. The CDR3 nucleotides are TGTGCCAGTTTCTCCCCCAAAGTTACAGGGGCGTTGAGTTTATACGAGCAGTACTTC. Protein product: CASFSPKVTGALSLYEQYF.

The chain carries TRBV15 and TRBJ2-1; 7 bases are a match to TRBD1. Germline V lookup: CDR1 LNHNV, CDR2 YYDKDF (reference sequence). V shed 1 base and J 5 bases; nucleotides not matched to a gene: 11. The CDR3 spans 17 residues. For the CDR3, the DNA is TGTGCCACCAGCAGAGGACTTACAGGGGTGTTGGACAATGAGCAGTTCTTC. This gives the protein CATSRGLTGVLDNEQFF.

The rearrangement joins TRBV10-1 to TRBJ2-3; 7 bases map to TRBD2. The CDR3 has 14 residues. The trim removed 4 bases at V and 5 bases at J, leaving 6 bases unmatched. Germline V CDR1 and CDR2: WNHNN, SYGVQD (reference sequence). The CDR3 bases are TGCGCCAGCAGTGGTGGGGGGGGAAGAGATACGCAGTATTTT. Amino acid sequence: CASSGGGGRDTQYF.

The gene calls are TRBV24-1 and TRBJ2-1, with unresolved D. V lost 1 base and J lost 5, with 8 bases in between. CDR1 KGHDR and CDR2 SFDVKD come from the germline V gene. This CDR3 comprises 14 residues. The CDR3 sequence: CATSDFGRDNEQFF. In DNA, the CDR3 is TGTGCCACCAGTGATTTCGGTCGGGACAATGAGCAGTTCTTC.

The chain combines TRBV5-1 with TRBJ2-2; 9 bases line up with TRBD2. The CDR3 runs 15 residues. The J segment lost 3 bases and the V segment lost 7 bases, leaving 7 bases of the junction unmatched. Germline CDR1 SGHRS, CDR2 YFSETQ. The chain's CDR3 is CASYSGSSDTGELFF. CDR3 DNA sequence: TGCGCCAGCTATAGCGGGAGTTCGGACACCGGGGAGCTGTTTTTT.

The chain recombines TRBV10-3 with TRBJ2-3; D not certain. The CDR3 contains 14 residues. Germline V gene sequence: CDR1 ENHRY, CDR2 SYGVKD. V was cut by 10 bases and J by 2 bases, with 16 bases left in between. Here the CDR3 DNA reads TGTGCCACGTCGAAGACTGAGGACACAGATACGCAGTATTTT. The encoded protein is CATSKTEDTDTQYF.

The V call is TRBV28, the J call TRBJ2-7, with 7 bases aligning to TRBD1. The CDR3 is 14 amino acids. Germline V gene sequence: CDR1 MDHEN, CDR2 SYDVKM. Trimming cost V 6 bases and J 0 bases; bases outside gene matches: 5. As DNA, the CDR3 is TGTGCCAGCAGAGCCCCAGGGGGCTCCTACGAGCAGTACTTC. Its translation: CASRAPGGSYEQYF. Full variable domain (missing parts from reference TRBV28 and TRBJ2-7): DVKVTQSSRYLVKRTGEKVFLECVQDMDHENMFWYRQDPGLGLRLIYFSYDVKMKEKGDIPEGYSVSREKKERFSLILESASTNQTSMYLCASRAPGGSYEQYFGPGTRLTVT.

The chain recombines TRBV15 with TRBJ2-3; 7 bases align to TRBD1. Trimming at V came to 0 bases and at J to 0 bases, leaving 3 bases not matched to a gene. From germline, CDR1 is LNHNV and CDR2 YYDKDF (reference sequence). The CDR3 extends over 16 amino acids. The CDR3 DNA sequence: TGTGCCACCAGCAGAGATCGACAGGGAAGCACAGATACGCAGTATTTT. Translating gives CATSRDRQGSTDTQYF.

J is TRBJ2-3 and V is TRBV20-1, with D tentatively TRBD1 (5 bases). This CDR3 region has 11 residues. V was cut by 6 bases and J by 3 bases, with 7 bases left in between. The germline CDR1 and CDR2 sequences are DFQATT and SNEGSKA (reference sequence). The chain's CDR3 is CSAGETDTQYF. The CDR3 nucleotides read TGCAGTGCAGGGGAAACAGATACGCAGTATTTT.

This chain uses TRBV5-6 with TRBJ1-2; 7 bases line up with TRBD1. Germline V gene data show CDR1 as SGHDT and CDR2 as YYEEEE. The CDR3 spans 17 residues. V shed 4 bases and J 0 bases; nucleotides not matched to a gene: 12. DNA of the CDR3: TGTGCCAGCAGCCCGGCGGGGACAGCGTTAGCTAACTATGGCTACACCTTC. It specifies CASSPAGTALANYGYTF. Drawing the rest from reference TRBV5-6 and TRBJ1-2, the complete variable domain is DAGVTQSPTHLIKTRGQQVTLRCSPKSGHDTVSWYQQALGQGPQFIFQYYEEEERQRGNFPDRFSGHQFPNYSSELNVNALLLGDSALYLCASSPAGTALANYGYTFGSGTRLTVV.